The 21 T cell receptor beta chains below come from one sample, sequenced in a study of cytomegalovirus exposure and HLA in healthy donors. Primers: 60 Vbeta forward and 13 Jbeta reverse. Using immunoSEQ multiplex PCR, the repertoire was profiled, and TCRdb retains in-frame clones only, with some absent. This table has around 180,000 clones, just under 85% appearing once. Material: PBMCs. The source is a girl aged 10 to 17 in good health and CMV-seropositive.

CDR3 nucleotides: TGTGCCAGCAGCTCGGCGGGGGGGTCCTACAATGAGCAGTTCTTC. Translation: CASSSAGGSYNEQFF. The V gene is TRBV7-6, the J gene TRBJ2-1; 9 bases agree with TRBD2. The CDR3 is 15 amino acids. The J segment lost 1 base and the V segment lost 4 bases, leaving 2 bases of the junction unmatched. CDR1 and CDR2 from the germline V gene are SGHVS and FNYEAQ.

The CDR3 here is CASSAPRLAGGLNTGELFF. Written as DNA, the CDR3 is TGTGCCAGCAGTGCCCCCAGACTAGCGGGGGGTTTGAACACCGGGGAGCTGTTTTTT. The rearrangement uses TRBV2 and TRBJ2-2, with TRBD2 matching 13 bases. Trimming took 4 bases from V and 1 from J; bases not matched to a gene: 9. Germline V lookup: CDR1 SNHLY, CDR2 FYNNEI. There are 19 residues in the CDR3.

This chain links TRBV5-4 with TRBJ1-1; D not certain. CDR1 SGHNT and CDR2 YYREEE come from the germline V gene (reference sequence). Trimming pared 6 bases from V and 1 base from J, leaving 19 bases between. The CDR3 is 16 residues long. CDR3 coding DNA: TGTGCCAGCACCGTTTTTTCGGGGTATTCGAACACTGAAGCTTTCTTT. Encoded protein: CASTVFSGYSNTEAFF. The entire variable domain, with the rest obtained from reference TRBV5-4 and TRBJ1-1, is as follows: ETGVTQSPTHLIKTRGQQVTLRCSSQSGHNTVSWYQQALGQGPQFIFQYYREEENGRGNFPPRFSGLQFPNYSSELNVNALELDDSALYLCASTVFSGYSNTEAFFGQGTRLTVV.

In regard to this clone: In the same sample, other DNA sequences code for this CDR3. J is TRBJ1-2 and V is TRBV7-2, with D hard to call. CDR1 is SGHTA and CDR2 is FQGNSA in the germline V gene. Trimming pared 5 bases from V and 2 bases from J, leaving 9 bases between. This CDR3 comprises 13 residues. CDR3 amino acids: CASSLQSNYGYTF. The DNA of the CDR3 is TGTGCCAGCAGCCTACAGTCAAACTATGGCTACACCTTC.

This chain joins TRBV5-6 and TRBJ1-5, with 8 bases that match TRBD1. V trimming: 0 bases; J trimming: 5 bases; junction bases outside the gene matches: 4. In germline, CDR1 is SGHDT, CDR2 YYEEEE. The CDR3 extends over 15 amino acids. CDR3 sequence: CASSLATGGHQPQHF. Written as DNA, the CDR3 is TGTGCCAGCAGCTTGGCCACAGGGGGTCATCAGCCCCAGCATTTT.

The chain is built from TRBV5-1 and TRBJ2-7; TRBD1 aligns across 12 bases. J was trimmed by 5 bases and V by 4 bases; bases with no gene match: 4. From germline, CDR1 is SGHRS and CDR2 YFSETQ. This CDR3 is 14 amino acids long. CDR3 in amino acids: CASSPGTGGDEQYF. CDR3 coding DNA: TGCGCCAGCAGCCCTGGGACAGGGGGCGACGAGCAGTACTTC.

This clone appeared once. The rearrangement joins TRBV18 to TRBJ1-3, with D unresolved. V lost 3 bases, J lost 2 bases, and 8 bases lay in between. This CDR3 has 14 residues. The germline CDR1 and CDR2 sequences are KGHSH and LQKENI. CDR3 DNA sequence: TGTGCCAGCTCACCTGGCATGACTGGAAACACCATATATTTT. Translating gives CASSPGMTGNTIYF.

The J gene is TRBJ1-1, the V gene TRBV30, with D hard to call. Germline lookup yields CDR1 GTSNPN and CDR2 SVGIG (reference sequence). The CDR3 totals 13 residues. Trimming removed 0 bases from V and 0 bases from J, with 5 bases in between. Written as DNA, the CDR3 is TGTGCCTGGAGTGTATTAGTGAACACTGAAGCTTTCTTT. The encoded protein is CAWSVLVNTEAFF.

The rearrangement uses TRBV30 and TRBJ1-4, with unresolved D. The CDR3 length is 13 residues. V was pared by 2 bases and J by 5 bases, with 9 bases between. The germline CDR1 and CDR2 sequences are GTSNPN and SVGIG (reference sequence). For the CDR3, the DNA is TGTGCCTGGAGTAATCAGAAAAATGAAAAACTGTTTTTT. It encodes CAWSNQKNEKLFF.

V is TRBV21-1 and J is TRBJ1-5; TRBD1 is the table's D call, not checked against the DNA. TRBV21-1 is labeled a pseudogene. CDR3 length: 15 residues. The CDR3, as DNA: TGTGCCAGCAGCAAACCCAGATATAGCAATCAGCCCCAGCATTTT. Translation: CASSKPRYSNQPQHF.

The CDR3 nucleotides are TGCAGCGCCCTTCTAGCTAGCTATGGCTACACCTTC. Its translation: CSALLASYGYTF. The V call is TRBV29-1, the J call TRBJ1-2, with D unresolved. Germline CDR1 SQVTM, CDR2 ANQGSEA. V was shortened by 7 bases and J by 4 bases, with 13 bases between the two germline ends. The CDR3 totals 12 residues.

The CDR3 reads CARGRQGGTGELFF. For the CDR3, the DNA is TGTGCCCGTGGAAGACAGGGTGGCACCGGGGAGCTGTTTTTT. The chain joins TRBV2 to TRBJ2-2, with 7 positions matching TRBD1. Germline V CDR1 and CDR2: SNHLY, FYNNEI. Losses at the gene ends were 11 bases for V and 4 bases for J; bases not matched to a gene: 10. This CDR3 spans 14 amino acids.

The J gene is TRBJ2-1, the V gene TRBV30; 11 positions agree with TRBD2. The V and J ends lost 0 bases and 9 bases, in that order; junction bases with no gene match: 7. CDR1 GTSNPN and CDR2 SVGIG come from the germline V gene (reference sequence). The CDR3 sequence is 15 residues long. The CDR3 bases are TGTGCCTGGAGTGTAATAGCGGGGGGGCCGGGTGAGCAGTTCTTC. Protein: CAWSVIAGGPGEQFF.

This clone has only a few counts. The chain is built from TRBV2 and TRBJ1-2, with 12 bases lining up with TRBD1. Germline values: CDR1 SNHLY, CDR2 FYNNEI. Trimming removed 5 bases from V and 6 bases from J; junction bases left unmatched: 7. This CDR3 comprises 15 residues. The CDR3 nucleotides read TGTGCCAGCAGTCCGGGGGACAGGGGGCCCAATGGCTACACCTTC. This encodes CASSPGDRGPNGYTF. The whole variable domain, filled in from reference TRBV2 and TRBJ1-2, reads EPEVTQTPSHQVTQMGQEVILRCVPISNHLYFYWYRQILGQKVEFLVSFYNNEISEKSEIFDDQFSVERPDGSNFTLKIRSTKLEDSAMYFCASSPGDRGPNGYTFGSGTRLTVV.

The chain has TRBV5-5 and TRBJ1-3; 7 bases agree with TRBD1. CDR3 size: 15 residues. Trimming removed 2 bases from V and 5 bases from J; junction bases left unmatched: 7. The germline CDR1 and CDR2 sequences are SGHKS and YYEKEE (reference sequence). The CDR3 DNA is TGTGCCAGCAGCTTAACAGGGGCTGGGAGAAACACCATATATTTT. Its protein product is CASSLTGAGRNTIYF.

This chain connects TRBV6-1 to TRBJ1-2; 10 nucleotides agree with TRBD1. V dropped 3 bases and J dropped 12; count of bases not matched to a gene: 13. The CDR3 extends over 15 amino acids. Germline CDR1 is MNHNS and CDR2 is SASEGT. The CDR3 coding sequence is TGTGCCAGCAGTGAGTTCCGTGACAGGGGGCGCGGAGACACCTTC. It yields the protein CASSEFRDRGRGDTF.

The rearrangement joins TRBV7-9 to TRBJ2-5; D unresolved. The CDR3 covers 12 residues. CDR1 and CDR2 from the germline V gene are SEHNR and FQNEAQ (reference sequence). V lost 0 bases and J lost 4, with 3 bases in between. The CDR3 nucleotides are TGTGCCAGCAGCTTAGCCGGAGAGACCCAGTACTTC. Protein: CASSLAGETQYF.

V and J are TRBV7-2 and TRBJ1-1, with D perhaps TRBD1 (6 bases). Germline CDR1 is SGHTA and CDR2 is FQGNSA. The V end was cut by 2 bases, the J end by 1 base, with 8 bases between. The CDR3 totals 14 residues. The CDR3 is CASSLLGGNTEAFF. DNA for the CDR3: TGTGCCAGCAGCTTACTAGGGGGGAACACTGAAGCTTTCTTT.

The J gene is TRBJ2-1, the V gene TRBV12-5, with no clear D. There are 11 residues in the CDR3. V lost 6 bases, J lost 6 bases, and 6 bases lay in between. Germline V gene lookup returns CDR1 LGHNT and CDR2 FRNRAP. The CDR3 coding sequence is TGTGCTAGTGGCCGGTCCAATGAGCAGTTCTTC. Its protein product is CASGRSNEQFF.

Details on this clone: The junction does not match germline at one end; this may be a read error. The rearrangement uses TRBV7-9 and TRBJ2-3, with TRBD1 matching over 9 bases. The germline CDR1 and CDR2 sequences are SEHNR and FQNEAQ (reference sequence). The CDR3 runs to 17 residues. CDR3 sequence reads: CVSRLGGTGRFDDTQYF. The CDR3 DNA follows: TGTGTCAGCAGACTCGGCGGGACAGGGCGGTTTGACGATACGCAGTATTTT.

The genes are TRBV5-8 and TRBJ1-2, with TRBD1 identical over 7 bases. V was clipped by 2 bases and J by 4 bases; unmatched bases: 8. The germline V gene encodes CDR1 SGHTS and CDR2 YDEGEE. The CDR3 runs 15 residues. Here the CDR3 reads CASSLDREESYGYTF. CDR3 DNA: TGTGCCAGCAGCTTAGACAGGGAGGAATCCTATGGCTACACCTTC.